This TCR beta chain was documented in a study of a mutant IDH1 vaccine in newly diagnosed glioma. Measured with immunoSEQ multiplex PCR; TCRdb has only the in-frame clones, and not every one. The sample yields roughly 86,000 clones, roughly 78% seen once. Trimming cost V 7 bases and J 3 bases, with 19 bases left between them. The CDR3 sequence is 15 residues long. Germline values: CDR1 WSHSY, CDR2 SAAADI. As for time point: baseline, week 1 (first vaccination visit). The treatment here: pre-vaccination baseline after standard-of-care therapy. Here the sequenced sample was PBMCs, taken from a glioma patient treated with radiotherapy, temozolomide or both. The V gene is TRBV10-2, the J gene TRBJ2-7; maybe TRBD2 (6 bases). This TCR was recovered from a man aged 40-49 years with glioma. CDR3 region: CASTRDLAMGYEQYF. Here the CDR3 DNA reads TGCGCCAGCACTCGGGACTTAGCGATGGGCTACGAGCAGTACTTC.